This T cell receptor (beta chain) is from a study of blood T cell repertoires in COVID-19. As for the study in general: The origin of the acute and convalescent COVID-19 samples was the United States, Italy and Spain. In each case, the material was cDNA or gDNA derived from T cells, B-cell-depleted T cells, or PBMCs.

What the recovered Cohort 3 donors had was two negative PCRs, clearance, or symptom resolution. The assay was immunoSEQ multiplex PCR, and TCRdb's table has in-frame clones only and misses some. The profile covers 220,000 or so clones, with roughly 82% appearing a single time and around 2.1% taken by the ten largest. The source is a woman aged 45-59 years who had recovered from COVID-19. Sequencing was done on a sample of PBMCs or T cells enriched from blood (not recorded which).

CDR3 coding DNA: TGTGCCAGTAGTATCCTAGCGGGGGAGCTCTACGAGCAGTACTTC. It translates to CASSILAGELYEQYF. The rearrangement links TRBV19 to TRBJ2-7; TRBD2 agrees at 10 bases. CDR1 is LNHDA, CDR2 SQIVND, per germline (reference sequence). The CDR3 sequence is 15 residues long. V gave up 3 bases and J gave up 3 bases; unmatched junction bases: 5.